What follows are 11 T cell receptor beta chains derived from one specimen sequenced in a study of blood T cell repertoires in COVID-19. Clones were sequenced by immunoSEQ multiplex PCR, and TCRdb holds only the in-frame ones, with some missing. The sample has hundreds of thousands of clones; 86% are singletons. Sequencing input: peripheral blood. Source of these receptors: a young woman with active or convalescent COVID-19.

The DNA of the CDR3 is TGTGCCAGCAGTCGACAGGGGAACACTGAAGCTTTCTTT. Translated, it gives CASSRQGNTEAFF. The rearrangement links TRBV12-3 or TRBV12-4 to TRBJ1-1; 7 nucleotides line up with TRBD1. J gave up 1 base and V 5 bases, and 1 base lay outside the gene matches. This CDR3 is built from 13 residues.

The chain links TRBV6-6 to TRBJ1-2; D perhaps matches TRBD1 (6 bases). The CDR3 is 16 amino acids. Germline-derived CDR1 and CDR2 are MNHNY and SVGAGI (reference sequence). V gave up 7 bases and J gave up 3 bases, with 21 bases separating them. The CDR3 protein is CASTSPLGQPYYGYTF. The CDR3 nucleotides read TGTGCCAGCACGTCGCCCCTTGGACAGCCCTACTATGGCTACACCTTC.

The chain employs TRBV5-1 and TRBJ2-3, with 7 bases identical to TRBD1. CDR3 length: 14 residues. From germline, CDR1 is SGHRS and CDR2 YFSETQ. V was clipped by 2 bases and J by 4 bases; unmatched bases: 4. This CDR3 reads CASSLGQVPDTQYF. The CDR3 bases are TGCGCCAGCAGCTTAGGACAGGTCCCAGATACGCAGTATTTT.

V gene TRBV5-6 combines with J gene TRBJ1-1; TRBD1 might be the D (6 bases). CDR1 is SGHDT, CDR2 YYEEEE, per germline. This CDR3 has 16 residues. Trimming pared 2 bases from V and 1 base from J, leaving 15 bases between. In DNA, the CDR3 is TGTGCCAGCAGCTTCTTACCGGGACATCAGAACACTGAAGCTTTCTTT. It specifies CASSFLPGHQNTEAFF.

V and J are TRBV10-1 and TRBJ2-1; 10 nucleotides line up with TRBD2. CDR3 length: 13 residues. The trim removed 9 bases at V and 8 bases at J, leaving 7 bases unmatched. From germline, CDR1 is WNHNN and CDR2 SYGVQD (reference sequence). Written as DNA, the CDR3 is TGCGCCAGTAGCGGGAGGAACGACTATGAGCAGTTCTTC. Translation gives CASSGRNDYEQFF.

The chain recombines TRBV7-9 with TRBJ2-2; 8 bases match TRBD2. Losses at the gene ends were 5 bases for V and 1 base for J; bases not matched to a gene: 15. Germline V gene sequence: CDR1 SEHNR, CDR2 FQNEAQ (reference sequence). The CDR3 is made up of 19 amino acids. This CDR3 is CASSQGSGGRPRNTGELFF. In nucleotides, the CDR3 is TGTGCCAGCAGCCAGGGTAGCGGCGGGAGGCCAAGGAACACCGGGGAGCTGTTTTTT.

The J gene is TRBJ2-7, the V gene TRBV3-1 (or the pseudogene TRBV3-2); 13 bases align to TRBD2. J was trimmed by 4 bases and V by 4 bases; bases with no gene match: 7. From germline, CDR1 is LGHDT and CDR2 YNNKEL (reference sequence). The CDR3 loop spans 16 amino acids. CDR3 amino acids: CASSRGTSGTPYEQYF. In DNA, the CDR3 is TGTGCCAGCAGCCGCGGGACTAGCGGGACCCCTTACGAGCAGTACTTC.

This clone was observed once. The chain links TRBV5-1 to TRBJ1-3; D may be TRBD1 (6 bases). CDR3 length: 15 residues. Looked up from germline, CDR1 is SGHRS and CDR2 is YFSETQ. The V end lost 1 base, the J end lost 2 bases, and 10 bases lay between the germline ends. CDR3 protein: CASSLTGMPGNTIYF. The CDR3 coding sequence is TGCGCCAGCAGCTTGACAGGGATGCCTGGAAACACCATATATTTT. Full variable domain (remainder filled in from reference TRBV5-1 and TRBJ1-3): KAGVTQTPRYLIKTRGQQVTLSCSPISGHRSVSWYQQTPGQGLQFLFEYFSETQRNKGNFPGRFSGRQFSNSRSEMNVSTLELGDSALYLCASSLTGMPGNTIYFGEGSWLTVV.

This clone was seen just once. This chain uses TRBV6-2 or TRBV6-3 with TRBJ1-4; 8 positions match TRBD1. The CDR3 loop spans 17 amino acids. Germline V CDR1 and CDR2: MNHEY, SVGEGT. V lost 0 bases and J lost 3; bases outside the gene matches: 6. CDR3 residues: CASSYSDMTGANEKLFF. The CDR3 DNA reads TGTGCCAGCAGTTACTCGGACATGACAGGGGCTAATGAAAAACTGTTTTTT.

The chain's CDR3 is CASSISRVNEQYF. The CDR3 coding sequence is TGCGCCAGCAGTATCTCCCGGGTGAACGAGCAGTACTTC. The chain couples TRBV10-2 to TRBJ2-7; D gene unclear. Germline V gives CDR1 WSHSY, CDR2 SAAADI. Trimming took 5 bases from V and 5 from J, leaving 13 bases between them. The length of the CDR3 is 13 residues.

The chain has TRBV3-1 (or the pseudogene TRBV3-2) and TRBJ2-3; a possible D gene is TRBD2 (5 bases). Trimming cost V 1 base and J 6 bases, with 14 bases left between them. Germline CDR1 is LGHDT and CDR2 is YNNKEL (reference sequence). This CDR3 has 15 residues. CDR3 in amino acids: CASSQVFLRGDTQYF. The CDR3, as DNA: TGTGCCAGCAGCCAAGTTTTCTTACGAGGGGATACGCAGTATTTT.